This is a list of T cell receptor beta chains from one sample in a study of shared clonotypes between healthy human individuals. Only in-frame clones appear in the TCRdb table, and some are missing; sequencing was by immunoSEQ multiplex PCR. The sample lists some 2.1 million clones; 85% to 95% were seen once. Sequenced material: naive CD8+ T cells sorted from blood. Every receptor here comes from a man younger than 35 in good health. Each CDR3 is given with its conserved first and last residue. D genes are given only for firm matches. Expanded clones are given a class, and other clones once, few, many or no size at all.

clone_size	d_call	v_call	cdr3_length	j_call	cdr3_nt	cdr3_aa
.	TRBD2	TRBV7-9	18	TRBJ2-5	TGTGCCAGCAGCTTAGTAGGGGGACTAGCGGGTTACCAAGAGACCCAGTACTTC	CASSLVGGLAGYQETQYF
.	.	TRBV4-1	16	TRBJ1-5	TGCGCCAGCAGCCCACTATTGGGACCGAGCAATCAGCCCCAGCATTTT	CASSPLLGPSNQPQHF
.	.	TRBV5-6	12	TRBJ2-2	TGTGCCAGCAGCTTGTTTCCCGGGGAGCTGTTTTTT	CASSLFPGELFF
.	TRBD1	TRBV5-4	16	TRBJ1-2	TGTGCCAGCAGCCTGTGGACAGGTCGCGGGGAATATGGCTACACCTTC	CASSLWTGRGEYGYTF
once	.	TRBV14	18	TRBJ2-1	TGTGCCAGCAGCCAATCCCCCTTTACGGGGGCCGCCTACAATGAGCAGTTCTTC	CASSQSPFTGAAYNEQFF
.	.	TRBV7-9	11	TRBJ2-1	TGTGCCAGCAGCTCAAGTAATGAGCAGTTCTTC	CASSSSNEQFF
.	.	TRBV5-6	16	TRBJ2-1	TGTGCCAGCAGCTTTTCGTGGCAGGGCTCCTACAATGAGCAGTTCTTC	CASSFSWQGSYNEQFF
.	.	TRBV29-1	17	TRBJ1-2	TGCAGCGTTGAAGATTGGGGAACCAAAGGGTATAACTATGGCTACACCTTC	CSVEDWGTKGYNYGYTF
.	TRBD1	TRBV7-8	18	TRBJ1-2	TGTGCCAGCAGTGTAAGACAGGGCGAAATAGACTACGGTTATGGCTACACCTTC	CASSVRQGEIDYGYGYTF
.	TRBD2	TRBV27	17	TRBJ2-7	TGTGCCAGCAGTTCCCTTGGAGTAGCGGGAAGCTCCTACGAGCAGTACTTC	CASSSLGVAGSSYEQYF
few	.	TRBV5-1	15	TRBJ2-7	TGCGCCAGCAGCCCGGGACACGGGAGCTCCTACGAGCAGTACTTC	CASSPGHGSSYEQYF
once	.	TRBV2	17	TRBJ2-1	TGTGCCAGCAGTGACCACAGGGGCGGGAGCTCCTACAATGAGCAGTTCTTC	CASSDHRGGSSYNEQFF
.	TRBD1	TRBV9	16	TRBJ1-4	TGTGCCAGCAGCGCAGGACAGGGGAGCGCGAATGAAAAACTGTTTTTT	CASSAGQGSANEKLFF
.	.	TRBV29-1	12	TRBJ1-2	TGCAGCGCCCCCTCCGAGAACTATGGCTACACCTTC	CSAPSENYGYTF
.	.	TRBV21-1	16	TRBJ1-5	TGTGCCAGCAGCAAATGGGGCCCCAATAGCAATCAGCCCCAGCATTTT	CASSKWGPNSNQPQHF
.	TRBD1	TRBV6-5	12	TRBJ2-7	TGTGCCAGCAGTGACAGGGGCTACGAGCAGTACTTC	CASSDRGYEQYF
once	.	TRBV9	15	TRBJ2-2	TGTGCCAGCAGCGTATATGACACGGCGACCGGGGAGCTGTTTTTT	CASSVYDTATGELFF
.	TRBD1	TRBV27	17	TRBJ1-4	TGTGCCAGCAGTTTGTTCTCCACCAGGGGGCTGAGTGAAAAACTGTTTTTT	CASSLFSTRGLSEKLFF
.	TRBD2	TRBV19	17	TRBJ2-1	TGTGCCAGTAGTGCTAAACCACTAGCGGGGGGGCCTAATGAGCAGTTCTTC	CASSAKPLAGGPNEQFF
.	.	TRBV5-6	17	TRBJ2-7	TGTGCCAGCAGCTTGGTGACAGAAAAACCCTTCTCCTACGAGCAGTACTTC	CASSLVTEKPFSYEQYF
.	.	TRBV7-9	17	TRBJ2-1	TGTGCCAGCAGACCCTACCGGGACACAGGAGGCTACAATGAGCAGTTCTTC	CASRPYRDTGGYNEQFF
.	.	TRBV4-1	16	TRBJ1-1	TGCGCCAGCAGCCAAGATCGGGTAGGCAAGAACACTGAAGCTTTCTTT	CASSQDRVGKNTEAFF
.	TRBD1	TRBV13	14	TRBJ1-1	TGTGCCAGCAGCATTGGGACAGGGGGGACTGAAGCTTTCTTT	CASSIGTGGTEAFF
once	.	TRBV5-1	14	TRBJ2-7	TGCGCCAGCAGCTGGACCGGGGCCCCCTACGAGCAGTACTTC	CASSWTGAPYEQYF
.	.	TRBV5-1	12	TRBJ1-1	TGCGCCAGCAGGGAGTTGAACACTGAAGCTTTCTTT	CASRELNTEAFF
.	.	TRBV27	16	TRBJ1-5	TGTGCCAGCAGTCCTGAGGGTTCGAGTAGCAATCAGCCCCAGCATTTT	CASSPEGSSSNQPQHF
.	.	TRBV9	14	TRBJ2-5	TGTGCCAGCAGTGGGCGTGGCCTACAAGAGACCCAGTACTTC	CASSGRGLQETQYF
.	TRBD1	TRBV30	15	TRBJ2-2	TGTGCCTGGAATCCCGGGACAGGGAACACCGGGGAGCTGTTTTTT	CAWNPGTGNTGELFF
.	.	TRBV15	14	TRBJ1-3	TGTGCCACCAGCTTGCGGACTCCGCCTGACACCATATATTTT	CATSLRTPPDTIYF
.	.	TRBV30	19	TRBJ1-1	TGTGCCTGGAGTCCGGGATACAGGGATTGGGGTATGGTTGACACTGAAGCTTTCTTT	CAWSPGYRDWGMVDTEAFF
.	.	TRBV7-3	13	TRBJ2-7	TGTGCCAGCAGCTCCACTCTGGGCTACGAGCAGTACTTC	CASSSTLGYEQYF
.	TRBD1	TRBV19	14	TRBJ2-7	TGTGCCAGTAGTAGACAGGGGAGCTCCTACGAGCAGTACTTC	CASSRQGSSYEQYF
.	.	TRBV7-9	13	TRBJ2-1	TGTGCCAGCAGCTTTACAGGGTGGGGTGAGCAGTTCTTC	CASSFTGWGEQFF